This T cell receptor beta chain is from a study of OX40 agonist ivuxolimab in advanced cancers. Study in general: Ivuxolimab, an agonist antibody against OX40 (CD134), was given to patients.

Using immunoSEQ multiplex PCR, the repertoire was profiled, and TCRdb retains in-frame clones only, with some absent. The repertoire consists of about 76,000 clones, with more than 85% occurring once and the leading ten covering just over 2.5%. Trimming at V came to 2 bases and at J to 6 bases, leaving 5 bases not matched to a gene. The CDR3 is 14 amino acids. The V gene's germline CDR1 is SGHTA and CDR2 FQGTGA. Concerning this clone: Its antigen is undetermined.

Findings and caveats of the study: Fewer expanded clones were found on average in CD4+ than in CD8+ T cells. With doses of 0.1-3.0 mg/kg, partial responders showed among the lowest clonal expansion.

This specimen consisted of CD4+ or CD8+ T cells sorted from blood, obtained in a trial of the OX40 agonist ivuxolimab. The chain has TRBV7-3 and TRBJ1-1, with TRBD1 matching over 8 bases. This clonotype originated in an adult with an advanced solid tumor such as melanoma, head and neck, liver or kidney cancer. The DNA for the CDR3 is TGTGCCAGCAGCTTAGCAGGGGGCGAAGCTGAAGCTTTCTTT. Amino acids: CASSLAGGEAEAFF.